These T cell receptor beta chains were read from a single sample in a study of cytomegalovirus exposure and HLA in healthy donors. Sequencing used immunoSEQ multiplex PCR; TCRdb keeps in-frame clones, though not all of them. The profile covers 95,000 to 100,000 clones, with approximately 74% appearing a single time and roughly 2% taken by the ten largest. Sequencing was carried out using PBMCs. These receptors were obtained from a woman between 35 and 50 years old in good health and CMV-seronegative. Both conserved end residues are part of each CDR3. A D gene is named only where the DNA matches it firmly. The listing skips clone size in some rows; elsewhere it reads once, few, many or a size class.

D gene	V gene	J gene	clone size	CDR3 protein	CDR3 DNA
TRBD2	TRBV7-6	TRBJ2-3	-	CASSPQPGGSTDTQYF	TGTGCCAGCAGCCCCCAACCCGGGGGGAGCACAGATACGCAGTATTTT
-	TRBV11-2	TRBJ2-5	-	CASSLSARQQETQYF	TGTGCCAGCAGCTTATCTGCGCGACAGCAAGAGACCCAGTACTTC
TRBD1	TRBV5-1	TRBJ1-2	-	CASSLYQTGGRPGYTF	TGCGCCAGCAGCCTCTACCAGACAGGGGGTCGCCCAGGCTACACCTTC
-	TRBV4-3	TRBJ1-3	few	CASSQGGREAGNTIYF	TGCGCCAGCAGCCAGGGGGGGCGGGAGGCTGGAAACACCATATATTTT
-	TRBV20-1	TRBJ2-1	-	CSARLVALEFF	TGCAGTGCTAGGCTAGTGGCCCTGGAGTTCTTC
TRBD1	TRBV29-1	TRBJ2-2	-	CSVPGQGSAGELFF	TGCAGCGTTCCGGGACAGGGATCGGCCGGGGAGCTGTTTTTT
TRBD1	TRBV7-2	TRBJ2-7	once	CASSTITGVRGYEQYF	TGTGCCAGCAGCACGATCACAGGGGTTAGGGGCTACGAGCAGTACTTC
-	TRBV18	TRBJ2-7	-	CASSPWGDEQYF	TGTGCCAGCTCACCATGGGGGGACGAGCAGTACTTC
-	TRBV28	TRBJ2-7	-	CASSPMDSTYEQYF	TGTGCCAGCAGTCCCATGGACAGCACCTACGAGCAGTACTTC
TRBD1	TRBV4-1	TRBJ2-7	-	CASSQDGTVGAEQYF	TGCGCCAGCAGCCAAGATGGGACAGTCGGGGCCGAGCAGTACTTC
-	TRBV6-6	TRBJ2-7	-	CASLRDNYSYEQYF	TGTGCCAGCCTTAGGGACAACTACTCCTACGAGCAGTACTTC
TRBD1	TRBV30	TRBJ1-4	-	CAWQGTGGGGEKLFF	TGTGCCTGGCAGGGAACAGGGGGCGGCGGTGAAAAACTGTTTTTT
TRBD2	TRBV7-6	TRBJ2-7	-	CASSLSGGGGSYEQYF	TGTGCCAGCAGCTTAAGCGGAGGCGGGGGCTCCTACGAGCAGTACTTC
TRBD1	TRBV6-1	TRBJ2-2	-	CASSETGSTGELFF	TGTGCCAGCAGTGAGACAGGGAGTACCGGGGAGCTGTTTTTT
TRBD1	TRBV19	TRBJ2-1	-	CASRTGAGYEQFF	TGTGCCAGTAGGACAGGGGCAGGCTATGAGCAGTTCTTC
-	TRBV4-3	TRBJ1-1	-	CASSQAGAQNTEAFF	TGCGCCAGCAGCCAAGCCGGAGCACAGAACACTGAAGCTTTCTTT
TRBD2	TRBV12-5	TRBJ2-4	-	CASGLVLAGETKNIQYF	TGTGCTAGTGGTTTGGTACTAGCGGGGGAGACCAAAAACATTCAGTACTTC
TRBD1	TRBV9	TRBJ1-2	-	CASSPWDRVPTSSYGYPF	TGTGCCAGCAGCCCCTGGGACAGGGTACCAACATCTTCCTATGGCTACCCCTTC
-	TRBV7-3	TRBJ2-7	-	CASSVGGGYEQYF	TGTGCCAGCAGCGTAGGGGGTGGCTACGAGCAGTACTTC
-	TRBV6-5	TRBJ2-3	-	CASKPGLSTDTQYF	TGTGCCAGCAAGCCGGGTCTTAGCACAGATACGCAGTATTTT
-	TRBV10-2	TRBJ1-2	-	CASSESGGAGGYTF	TGCGCCAGCAGTGAGTCCGGGGGGGCCGGTGGCTACACCTTC
-	TRBV5-1	TRBJ1-4	-	CASSLNGESEKLFF	TGCGCCAGCAGCTTAAACGGGGAAAGTGAAAAACTGTTTTTT
TRBD1	TRBV5-1	TRBJ1-1	-	CASSLVRDRGLEAFF	TGCGCCAGCAGCTTGGTTCGGGACAGGGGTTTGGAAGCTTTCTTT
-	TRBV7-9	TRBJ1-1	-	CSSSPTLIDRYRLNTEAFF	TGTTCCAGCAGCCCAACTTTAATCGACAGATACCGATTGAACACTGAAGCTTTCTTT
TRBD1	TRBV7-7	TRBJ2-5	once	CASSIQGGETQYF	TGTGCTAGCAGCATACAGGGGGGAGAGACCCAGTACTTC
-	TRBV9	TRBJ2-7	-	CASSVGGLGSYEQYF	TGTGCCAGCAGCGTAGGGGGACTGGGCTCCTACGAGCAGTACTTC
TRBD1	TRBV4-3	TRBJ1-2	-	CASSQDVTGAHYGYTF	TGCGCCAGCAGCCAAGATGTGACAGGGGCACACTATGGCTACACCTTC
TRBD1	TRBV7-9	TRBJ1-1	-	CSSSLADRGGNTEAFF	TGTTCCAGCAGCTTAGCGGACAGGGGAGGGAACACTGAAGCTTTCTTT
-	TRBV6-1	TRBJ2-3	-	CASSEWFGGGEADTQYF	TGTGCCAGCAGCGAATGGTTTGGGGGCGGCGAAGCAGATACGCAGTATTTT
-	TRBV27	TRBJ1-2	-	CASSSLNRGGYGYTF	TGTGCCAGCAGTTCGCTTAATCGGGGGGGGTATGGCTACACCTTC
TRBD1	TRBV29-1	TRBJ1-1	-	CSAGTGGGNTEAFF	TGCAGCGCTGGGACAGGGGGGGGGAACACTGAAGCTTTCTTT
TRBD1	TRBV7-2	TRBJ1-2	-	CASSLGPGQLYGYTF	TGTGCCAGCAGCTTAGGACCGGGACAGCTCTATGGCTACACCTTC
TRBD2	TRBV5-1	TRBJ2-1	-	CASSRGLAGGSYNEQFF	TGCGCCAGCAGCCGGGGACTAGCGGGGGGGTCCTACAATGAGCAGTTCTTC
-	TRBV10-3	TRBJ2-2	few	CAISESSLNTGELFF	TGTGCCATCAGTGAGTCGAGCCTGAACACCGGGGAGCTGTTTTTT
-	TRBV11-3	TRBJ2-2	-	CASSLGGNTGELFF	TGTGCCAGCAGCTTAGGCGGGAACACCGGGGAGCTGTTTTTT
TRBD1	TRBV5-1	TRBJ2-5	-	CASSQNPGQGQETQYF	TGCGCCAGCAGCCAAAATCCGGGACAGGGACAAGAGACCCAGTACTTC
-	TRBV7-3	TRBJ2-2	-	CASSLAGGSNTGELFF	TGTGCCAGCAGCTTGGCAGGGGGGTCCAACACCGGGGAGCTGTTTTTT
-	TRBV18	TRBJ2-1	-	CASSPTGPLANNEQFF	TGTGCCAGCTCACCAACAGGGCCCCTCGCAAACAATGAGCAGTTCTTC
TRBD1	TRBV7-2	TRBJ1-6	few	CASSLGRTGNNSPLHF	TGTGCCAGCAGCTTAGGAAGGACAGGGAATAATTCACCCCTCCACTTT
TRBD1	TRBV7-2	TRBJ2-7	-	CASSASRTGGYEQYF	TGTGCCAGCAGCGCCTCCCGGACAGGGGGTTACGAGCAGTACTTC
-	TRBV15	TRBJ2-3	-	CATSRAAGLRITDTQYF	TGTGCCACCAGCAGAGCTGCGGGACTCCGTATCACAGATACGCAGTATTTT
TRBD2	TRBV9	TRBJ2-2	once	CASSLAGDGTGELFF	TGTGCCAGCAGTCTAGCGGGAGATGGCACCGGGGAGCTGTTTTTT
TRBD1	TRBV4-1	TRBJ1-4	-	CASSQEGTGGQEKLFF	TGCGCCAGCAGCCAAGAGGGGACAGGGGGGCAAGAAAAACTGTTTTTT
-	TRBV6-5	TRBJ2-1	-	CASSPLQDSEQFF	TGTGCCAGCAGTCCCCTACAGGACAGTGAGCAGTTCTTC
-	TRBV6-5	TRBJ1-2	-	CASSYTGLANYGYTF	TGTGCCAGCAGTTACACAGGCTTAGCTAACTATGGCTACACCTTC
TRBD1	TRBV4-1	TRBJ2-4	-	CASSQDWAGGRRVENIQYF	TGCGCCAGCAGCCAAGATTGGGCAGGGGGCCGGAGGGTGGAAAACATTCAGTACTTC
TRBD1	TRBV9	TRBJ1-1	-	CASSVDWDRGNTEAFF	TGTGCCAGCAGCGTAGATTGGGACAGGGGAAACACTGAAGCTTTCTTT